The 28 T cell receptor beta chains below come from one sample, sequenced in a study of siplizumab effects on memory and regulatory T cells. The repertoire was sequenced with immunoSEQ multiplex PCR; TCRdb's copy has only in-frame clones and lacks some. The data contain about 100,000 clones, more than 85% of them singletons. The sequenced sample consisted of CD4+ T cells sorted from blood. These receptors came from a human donor in good health. Some clones in this sample may be carry-over from other donors' samples.

This clone appeared once. The chain employs TRBV7-8 and TRBJ1-5; D gene uncertain. Germline V gives CDR1 SGHVS, CDR2 FQNEAQ. This CDR3 contains 15 residues. V lost 5 bases, J lost 0 bases, and 11 bases lay in between. The CDR3 sequence: CASSIRSGSNQPQHF. The DNA of the CDR3 is TGTGCCAGCAGCATAAGGTCCGGTAGCAATCAGCCCCAGCATTTT. Full variable domain (missing parts from reference TRBV7-8 and TRBJ1-5): GAGVSQSPRYKVAKRGQDVALRCDPISGHVSLFWYQQALGQGPEFLTYFQNEAQLDKSGLPSDRFFAERPEGSVSTLKIQRTQQEDSAVYLCASSIRSGSNQPQHFGDGTRLSIL.

This chain links TRBV5-1 with TRBJ1-1; D uncertain. Germline V lookup: CDR1 SGHRS, CDR2 YFSETQ. The CDR3 covers 14 residues. V lost 2 bases to trimming and J lost 1 base, with 9 bases between them. This CDR3 reads CASSFVGGNTEAFF. DNA for the CDR3: TGCGCCAGCAGCTTTGTCGGCGGGAACACTGAAGCTTTCTTT.

The CDR3 DNA sequence: TGTGCCAGCACCCCATCGTGGGAGACCCAGTACTTC. Its translation is CASTPSWETQYF. The rearrangement uses TRBV2 and TRBJ2-5, with unresolved D. This CDR3 has 12 amino acids. V lost 7 bases to trimming and J lost 5 bases, with 11 bases between them. The germline V gene has CDR1 SNHLY and CDR2 FYNNEI.

The chain carries TRBV28 and TRBJ1-5; no clear D. V lost 7 bases, J lost 3 bases, and 7 bases lay in between. This CDR3 comprises 12 residues. Looked up from germline, CDR1 is MDHEN and CDR2 is SYDVKM. Here the CDR3 reads CASTLDNQPQHF. CDR3 bases: TGTGCCAGCACCTTGGACAATCAGCCCCAGCATTTT. The entire variable domain, with the rest obtained from reference TRBV28 and TRBJ1-5, is as follows: DVKVTQSSRYLVKRTGEKVFLECVQDMDHENMFWYRQDPGLGLRLIYFSYDVKMKEKGDIPEGYSVSREKKERFSLILESASTNQTSMYLCASTLDNQPQHFGDGTRLSIL.

The DNA of the CDR3 is TGTGCCAGCAGCTTGCGGGAGGCGGGAGGGCCAGGGGAGCAGTTCTTC. It translates to CASSLREAGGPGEQFF. The chain employs TRBV5-6 and TRBJ2-1, with 9 bases aligning to TRBD2. CDR3 size: 16 residues. V lost 1 base and J lost 10; bases outside the gene matches: 12. Germline V gene sequence: CDR1 SGHDT, CDR2 YYEEEE.

CDR3 nucleotides: TGTGCCAGCAGCCCAATGGGTGAGCAGTTCTTC. Translation: CASSPMGEQFF. The V call is TRBV7-8, the J call TRBJ2-1; the D is unclear. CDR3 length: 11 residues. V was trimmed by 5 bases and J by 9 bases, leaving 8 bases between them. From germline, CDR1 is SGHVS and CDR2 FQNEAQ.

The chain combines TRBV19 with TRBJ2-3; D possibly corresponds to TRBD1 (5 bases). Germline assignment: CDR1 LNHDA and CDR2 SQIVND (reference sequence). V was pared by 1 base and J by 9 bases, with 8 bases between. The CDR3 covers 12 residues. The CDR3 sequence: CASSIAAGTQYF. The CDR3, as DNA: TGTGCCAGTAGTATAGCGGCAGGGACGCAGTATTTT.

The chain couples TRBV5-5 to TRBJ2-7, with 14 nucleotides matching TRBD2. Germline V CDR1 and CDR2: SGHKS, YYEKEE (reference sequence). With 5 bases clipped from V and 4 bases from J, the junction kept 5 bases outside the gene matches. There are 15 residues in the CDR3. The DNA for the CDR3 is TGTGCCAGCAGGATGCGACTAGCGGGAGGGTACGAGCAGTACTTC. This gives the protein CASRMRLAGGYEQYF. The full variable domain, its missing parts supplied by reference TRBV5-5 and TRBJ2-7, is DAGVTQSPTHLIKTRGQQVTLRCSPISGHKSVSWYQQVLGQGPQFIFQYYEKEERGRGNFPDRFSARQFPNYSSELNVNALLLGDSALYLCASRMRLAGGYEQYFGPGTRLTVT.

The V and J genes are TRBV7-9 and TRBJ2-1, with D perhaps matching TRBD2 (6 bases). Germline-derived CDR1 and CDR2 are SEHNR and FQNEAQ (reference sequence). The CDR3 sequence is 16 residues long. V was pared by 2 bases and J by 9 bases, with 20 bases between. This CDR3 is CASSLRLGTGTIEQFF. The CDR3 DNA reads as TGTGCCAGCAGCTTAAGGTTGGGGACTGGAACAATTGAGCAGTTCTTC.

In DNA form, the CDR3 reads TGTGCCAGCAGCTTATGGGCAGGGGGCGAAGAGACCCAGTACTTC. It is translated as CASSLWAGGEETQYF. The chain links TRBV7-3 to TRBJ2-5; 8 nucleotides match TRBD1. Germline CDR1 is SGHTA and CDR2 is FQGTGA. This CDR3 has 15 residues. Trimming took 2 bases from V and 3 from J; bases not matched to a gene: 5.

This rearrangement joins TRBV7-6 to TRBJ2-1; 8 bases are shared with TRBD2. The J segment lost 7 bases and the V segment lost 4 bases, leaving 12 bases of the junction unmatched. The length of the CDR3 is 16 residues. The germline V gene has CDR1 SGHVS and CDR2 FNYEAQ. The CDR3 is CASSSAAGANWNEQFF. In DNA form, the CDR3 reads TGTGCCAGCAGCTCTGCAGCGGGAGCAAATTGGAATGAGCAGTTCTTC.

This chain connects TRBV27 to TRBJ2-1; 7 nucleotides align to TRBD2. The CDR3 is 18 amino acids. From germline, CDR1 is MNHEY and CDR2 SMNVEV (reference sequence). V lost 1 base to trimming and J lost 1 base; unmatched junction nucleotides: 10. CDR3 amino acids: CASSLFAPREWSYNEQFF. CDR3 sequence (DNA): TGTGCCAGCAGTTTATTTGCCCCGCGGGAGTGGTCCTACAATGAGCAGTTCTTC.

The chain links TRBV7-3 to TRBJ2-3; the match to TRBD1 covers 10 bases. The length of the CDR3 is 16 residues. V dropped 5 bases and J dropped 3; count of bases not matched to a gene: 8. The V gene's germline CDR1 is SGHTA and CDR2 FQGTGA. The CDR3 nucleotides are TGTGCCAGCAGCGTAGGGACAGGGGCCTCAACAGATACGCAGTATTTT. Its translation is CASSVGTGASTDTQYF.

The V gene is TRBV5-4, the J gene TRBJ2-3; D might be TRBD2 (6 bases). Trimming took off 6 bases at V and 0 bases at J, with 14 bases between the two ends. Germline assignment: CDR1 SGHNT and CDR2 YYREEE (reference sequence). The CDR3 has 15 amino acids. The CDR3 coding sequence is TGTGCCAGCACCCATGCACGGGGGAGCACAGATACGCAGTATTTT. Its translation: CASTHARGSTDTQYF.

The chain has TRBV11-2 and TRBJ1-3; D ambiguous. The length of the CDR3 is 17 residues. From germline, CDR1 is SGHAT and CDR2 FQNNGV. Between the trimmed V and J ends, which lost 1 base and 2 bases, there was a span of 15 bases. CDR3: CASSLAQRARAGNTIYF. The CDR3, as DNA: TGTGCCAGCAGCTTAGCTCAGAGGGCTAGGGCTGGAAACACCATATATTTT.

The chain is built from TRBV28 and TRBJ1-2, with 8 bases matching TRBD1. The V and J ends lost 5 bases and 4 bases, in that order; junction bases with no gene match: 12. This CDR3 has 16 amino acids. Germline CDR1 is MDHEN and CDR2 is SYDVKM. CDR3 bases: TGTGCCAGCAGTAGTACGTGGACAGGGTCTTTCTATGGCTACACCTTC. As protein: CASSSTWTGSFYGYTF.

The rearrangement uses TRBV25-1 and TRBJ2-2, with D hard to call. Germline CDR1 MGHDK, CDR2 SYGVNS. The V end lost 3 bases, the J end lost 4 bases, and 6 bases lay between the germline ends. This CDR3 has 13 amino acids. CDR3 in DNA: TGTGCCAGCAGTGAGACAACCACCGGGGAGCTGTTTTTT. This gives the protein CASSETTTGELFF.

Here the CDR3 reads CASSYGEGGKLFF. The CDR3 nucleotides read TGTGCCAGCAGTTACGGCGAAGGGGGGAAACTGTTTTTT. The rearrangement uses TRBV6-5 and TRBJ1-4; TRBD1 is a possible D gene (6 bases). V was shortened by 2 bases and J by 11 bases, with 12 bases between the two germline ends. There are 13 residues in the CDR3. Germline V CDR1 and CDR2: MNHEY, SVGAGI.

CDR3 amino acids: CASSPSDRETQYF. The CDR3 DNA reads TGTGCCAGCAGTCCATCCGACCGGGAGACCCAGTACTTC. This chain uses TRBV9 with TRBJ2-5; D ambiguous. CDR3 length: 13 residues. Per the germline V gene, CDR1 is SGDLS and CDR2 is YYNGEE. V shed 5 bases and J shed 5 bases, with 13 bases lying between them. Based on the CDR3 plus reference TRBV9 and TRBJ2-5, the full variable domain is DSGVTQTPKHLITATGQRVTLRCSPRSGDLSVYWYQQSLDQGLQFLIQYYNGEERAKGNILERFSAQQFPDLHSELNLSSLELGDSALYFCASSPSDRETQYFGPGTRLLVL.

This chain links TRBV19 with TRBJ2-7, with D perhaps given as TRBD1 or TRBD2 (5 bases each). V was cut by 5 bases and J by 4 bases, with 15 bases left in between. The CDR3 length is 14 residues. CDR1 and CDR2 (germline): LNHDA, SQIVND (reference sequence). In DNA, the CDR3 is TGTGCCAGTAGTGTTCGGGGCAGGGCTTACGAGCAGTACTTC. It yields the protein CASSVRGRAYEQYF.

This clone came up once. The genes are TRBV7-8 and TRBJ2-7; a weak D match, TRBD2 (6 bases). The CDR3 is 15 residues long. Germline values: CDR1 SGHVS, CDR2 FQNEAQ. V was cut by 5 bases and J by 5 bases, with 19 bases left in between. CDR3 region: CASSLTRGRNDEQYF. DNA of the CDR3: TGTGCCAGCAGCCTTACGCGAGGGAGGAATGACGAGCAGTACTTC.

The gene calls are TRBV6-1 and TRBJ2-2, with D perhaps being TRBD1 or TRBD2 (7 bases each). The CDR3 sequence is 14 residues long. The germline CDR1 and CDR2 sequences are MNHNS and SASEGT. V was cut by 6 bases and J by 5 bases, with 13 bases left in between. The CDR3: CASRNRGGTGELFF. The CDR3 DNA reads as TGTGCCAGCAGAAACAGGGGAGGGACCGGGGAGCTGTTTTTT.

This clone was picked up one time. The chain couples TRBV6-5 to TRBJ2-3; perhaps TRBD1 as D (6 bases). Trimming cost V 0 bases and J 6 bases, with 7 bases left between them. Germline CDR1 is MNHEY and CDR2 is SVGAGI. The CDR3 extends over 13 amino acids. The CDR3 DNA reads as TGTGCCAGCAGTTACTCCAGGGGCGATACGCAGTATTTT. This encodes CASSYSRGDTQYF.

This rearrangement joins TRBV29-1 to TRBJ2-7; 7 nucleotides line up with TRBD2. There are 13 residues in the CDR3. Trimming at V came to 4 bases and at J to 2 bases, leaving 5 bases not matched to a gene. Germline CDR1 SQVTM, CDR2 ANQGSEA. The CDR3 is CSVVSSGTYEQYF. The CDR3 DNA reads as TGCAGCGTTGTGTCTAGCGGTACCTACGAGCAGTACTTC.

The rearrangement links TRBV19 to TRBJ2-7; 11 nucleotides agree with TRBD1. J lost 3 bases, V lost 11 bases, and 15 bases had no gene match. This CDR3 has 16 amino acids. CDR1 LNHDA and CDR2 SQIVND come from the germline V gene (reference sequence). CDR3 DNA: TGTGCCCCTAGGGGGACAGGGGGGCGATTCTTCTACGAGCAGTACTTC. Amino acids: CAPRGTGGRFFYEQYF.

The J gene is TRBJ2-7, the V gene TRBV18, with 11 bases identical to TRBD2. The V gene end was trimmed by 3 bases and the J gene end by 6 bases; junction bases not matched to a gene: 7. The CDR3 length is 15 residues. Germline CDR1 KGHSH, CDR2 LQKENI. The CDR3 spells CASSPTSGTRREQYF. In DNA, the CDR3 is TGTGCCAGCTCACCGACTAGCGGGACCCGCCGCGAGCAGTACTTC.

The chain is built from TRBV5-1 and TRBJ2-2; D ambiguous. The V and J ends lost 7 bases and 0 bases respectively, with 13 bases between them. Germline CDR1 is SGHRS and CDR2 is YFSETQ. This CDR3 has 15 amino acids. CDR3 in DNA: TGCGCCAGCCAACCGGCCCCCGCGAACACCGGGGAGCTGTTTTTT. Translated, it gives CASQPAPANTGELFF. The whole variable domain, filled in from reference TRBV5-1 and TRBJ2-2, reads KAGVTQTPRYLIKTRGQQVTLSCSPISGHRSVSWYQQTPGQGLQFLFEYFSETQRNKGNFPGRFSGRQFSNSRSEMNVSTLELGDSALYLCASQPAPANTGELFFGEGSRLTVL.

This sequence joins TRBV28 and TRBJ2-7; D remains ambiguous. Germline loops: CDR1 MDHEN, CDR2 SYDVKM. The CDR3 runs 15 residues. V was clipped by 5 bases and J by 2 bases, with 16 bases between them. CDR3 residues: CASSPKDRRPYEQYF. CDR3 DNA sequence: TGTGCCAGCAGTCCAAAGGACCGGCGGCCCTACGAGCAGTACTTC.